The 25 T cell receptor beta chains presented below share a single source sample, sequenced in a study of early T cells in non-severe SARS-CoV-2 infection. Via MiXCR, TCRdb re-called the 5' RACE reads, giving one row per CDR3 protein. The sample shows 70,000 or so distinct CDR3 sequences, around an eighth of them seen only once. The sequenced sample consisted of whole blood. These TCRs come from an adult who was a healthcare worker with PCR-confirmed SARS-CoV-2 infection or an uninfected control (not recorded which).

This clonotype has ten or more counts. The chain links TRBV27 to TRBJ1-5; D is undetermined. Trimming stripped 8 bases from V and 1 base from J, with 12 bases between. The CDR3 is made up of 14 amino acids. Per germline, CDR1 MNHEY and CDR2 SMNVEV (reference sequence). The CDR3 DNA follows: TGTGCCAGCGGGCCCCTGGGAAGCAATCAGCCCCAGCATTTT. The encoded protein is CASGPLGSNQPQHF.

In this sample, this clonotype turned up many times. The chain uses TRBV4-3 and TRBJ2-1; 11 nucleotides agree with TRBD2. With 1 base clipped from V and 8 bases from J, the junction kept 10 bases outside the gene matches. The CDR3 is made up of 17 amino acids. Per the germline V gene, CDR1 is LGHNA and CDR2 is YSLEER. CDR3 amino acids: CASSQAGTSGGGDEQFF. The CDR3 bases are TGCGCCAGCAGCCAAGCTGGGACTAGCGGAGGGGGGGATGAGCAGTTCTTC.

This clonotype was recorded a few times. V gene TRBV12-3 or TRBV12-4 combines with J gene TRBJ2-7, with 7 bases that match TRBD2. V shed 6 bases, J shed 2 bases, and the junction held 7 bases outside the gene matches. The CDR3 sequence is 14 residues long. The CDR3 coding sequence is TGTGCCAGCAGAGCCAGTGGACTAGCCTACGAGCAGTACTTC. It specifies CASRASGLAYEQYF.

Ten or more counts support this clonotype. The genes are TRBV28 and TRBJ2-5; D is ambiguous. The CDR3 spans 10 residues. V lost 6 bases, J lost 1 base, and 0 bases lay in between. The V gene's germline CDR1 is MDHEN and CDR2 SYDVKM. CDR3 sequence (DNA): TGTGCCAGCAGCCAAGAGACCCAGTACTTC. It yields the protein CASSQETQYF.

This clonotype showed up many times. This chain uses TRBV7-2 with TRBJ1-3, with D possibly being TRBD1 (5 bases). Trimming took off 3 bases at V and 3 bases at J, with 12 bases between the two ends. CDR3 length: 15 amino acids. Germline assignment: CDR1 SGHTA and CDR2 FQGNSA. This CDR3 is CASSFSRDRGNTIYF. The CDR3 DNA sequence: TGTGCCAGCAGCTTTAGTAGGGACCGTGGAAACACCATATATTTT.

The sample holds many counts of this clonotype. The chain uses TRBV7-9 and TRBJ2-5; 7 bases fit TRBD2. Germline CDR1 reads SEHNR; CDR2 reads FQNEAQ (reference sequence). CDR3 length: 16 residues. Trimming took 4 bases from V and 0 from J; bases not matched to a gene: 8. The CDR3 is CASSSHSGSYQETQYF. CDR3 DNA sequence: TGTGCCAGCAGCTCTCATAGCGGGTCGTACCAAGAGACCCAGTACTTC. The variable domain in full, with the rest retrieved from reference TRBV7-9 and TRBJ2-5, is DTGVSQNPRHKITKRGQNVTFRCDPISEHNRLYWYRQTLGQGPEFLTYFQNEAQLEKSRLLSDRFSAERPKGSFSTLEIQRTEQGDSAMYLCASSSHSGSYQETQYFGPGTRLLVL.

Only a few counts were recorded for this clonotype. The J gene is TRBJ2-2, the V gene TRBV3-2; the tabulated D call, TRBD1, remains unverified against the DNA. TRBV3-2 is classified as a pseudogene. This CDR3 contains 18 residues. DNA of the CDR3: TGTGCCAGCAGCCAAGAAGGGCGGCAGGGGCCCAACACCGGGGAGCTGTTTTTT. As protein: CASSQEGRQGPNTGELFF.

This clonotype was found many times. The V call is TRBV6-1, the J call TRBJ1-6, with D uncertain. Germline loops: CDR1 MNHNS, CDR2 SASEGT. Trimming took off 10 bases at V and 0 bases at J, with 13 bases between the two ends. CDR3 length: 15 residues. CDR3 region: CATLLQSSYNSPLHF. CDR3 nucleotide sequence: TGTGCCACCCTCTTACAGAGCTCCTATAATTCACCCCTCCACTTT.

The sample holds a few counts of this clonotype. The V call is TRBV29-1, the J call TRBJ1-1, with D possibly being TRBD1 (5 bases). V was cut by 6 bases and J by 5 bases, with 10 bases left in between. This CDR3 has 11 amino acids. Germline loops: CDR1 SQVTM, CDR2 ANQGSEA. The CDR3 nucleotides are TGCAGCGTCGGGGACCTGACTGAAGCTTTCTTT. Translated, it gives CSVGDLTEAFF.

Many counts were recorded for this clonotype. The V gene is TRBV18, the J gene TRBJ2-3; 9 bases match TRBD1. After removal of 4 bases from V and 1 base from J, the junction contained 6 bases not matched to a gene. CDR1 is KGHSH and CDR2 is LQKENI in the germline V gene. The CDR3 extends over 16 amino acids. The CDR3 DNA reads TGTGCCAGCTCACGGGGCAGGACAGGGGGCACAGATACGCAGTATTTT. Protein product: CASSRGRTGGTDTQYF.

In this sample, this clonotype turned up a few times. The chain couples TRBV5-1 to TRBJ1-6; D is ambiguous. Trimming removed 0 bases from V and 7 bases from J, with 8 bases in between. Germline V lookup: CDR1 SGHRS, CDR2 YFSETQ. This CDR3 region has 14 residues. As DNA, the CDR3 is TGCGCCAGCAGCTTGGCCTTCGGGAATTCACCCCTCCACTTT. It codes for CASSLAFGNSPLHF.

In its sample, this clonotype was seen many times. The rearrangement joins TRBV10-2 to TRBJ2-7, with D perhaps TRBD2 (5 bases). The CDR3 is made up of 13 amino acids. V was pared by 5 bases and J by 4 bases, with 12 bases between. CDR1 and CDR2 (germline): WSHSY, SAAADI. As DNA, the CDR3 is TGCGCCAGCAGTTACCCCGGGGTTTACGAGCAGTACTTC. Translation: CASSYPGVYEQYF.

Ten or more counts support this clonotype. The V gene is TRBV7-2, the J gene TRBJ2-5; 10 bases agree with TRBD2. The V gene's germline CDR1 is SGHTA and CDR2 FQGNSA. Losses at the gene ends were 0 bases for V and 1 base for J; bases not matched to a gene: 5. This CDR3 comprises 17 residues. CDR3: CASSLALLAGVQETQYF. The DNA of the CDR3 is TGTGCCAGCAGCTTAGCGCTTCTAGCGGGAGTCCAAGAGACCCAGTACTTC.

This clonotype occurred many times. The chain uses TRBV29-1 and TRBJ1-4; D is ambiguous. CDR1 is SQVTM, CDR2 ANQGSEA, per germline. The CDR3 sequence is 14 residues long. Trimming stripped 7 bases from V and 0 bases from J, with 12 bases between. The CDR3 loop is CSAKREATNEKLFF. The CDR3 DNA is TGCAGCGCTAAACGAGAGGCAACTAATGAAAAACTGTTTTTT. Full variable domain (missing parts from reference TRBV29-1 and TRBJ1-4): SAVISQKPSRDICQRGTSLTIQCQVDSQVTMMFWYRQQPGQSLTLIATANQGSEATYESGFVIDKFPISRPNLTFSTLTVSNMSPEDSSIYLCSAKREATNEKLFFGSGTQLSVL.

This clonotype showed up many times. The chain is built from TRBV20-1 and TRBJ2-1; 8 nucleotides align to TRBD2. The CDR3 contains 16 residues. Trimming removed 0 bases from V and 5 bases from J; junction bases left unmatched: 9. In germline, CDR1 is DFQATT, CDR2 SNEGSKA (reference sequence). The CDR3, as DNA: TGCAGTGCTAGAGATTTTGGGAGCGGGGGAAACAATGAGCAGTTCTTC. Translating gives CSARDFGSGGNNEQFF.

The sample holds many counts of this clonotype. The chain combines TRBV28 with TRBJ2-3; D gene ambiguous. The CDR3 spans 13 residues. CDR1 and CDR2 (germline): MDHEN, SYDVKM. V shed 4 bases and J shed 2 bases, with 7 bases lying between them. This chain's CDR3 is CASSWVSTDTQYF. CDR3 sequence (DNA): TGTGCCAGCAGTTGGGTATCCACAGATACGCAGTATTTT.

V is TRBV27 and J is TRBJ1-5, with 9 bases identical to TRBD1. This CDR3 is built from 16 residues. Germline-derived CDR1 and CDR2 are MNHEY and SMNVEV (reference sequence). The V segment lost 4 bases and the J segment 3 bases; nucleotides outside the gene matches: 7. CDR3 nucleotide sequence: TGTGCCAGCAGTTCGGGACAGGGAGCTCCCAATCAGCCCCAGCATTTT. Residues: CASSSGQGAPNQPQHF.

The rearrangement links TRBV29-1 to TRBJ2-1; TRBD1 is a possible D gene (6 bases). Germline loops: CDR1 SQVTM, CDR2 ANQGSEA. The length of the CDR3 is 13 residues. V was clipped by 7 bases and J by 8 bases, with 18 bases between them. The CDR3 DNA follows: TGCAGCGCCCGACAGGTACTGGGGGATGAGCAGTTCTTC. It is translated as CSARQVLGDEQFF.

This clonotype has a count of ten or more. J is TRBJ1-3 and V is TRBV5-1; no definite D call. The germline V gene encodes CDR1 SGHRS and CDR2 YFSETQ. This CDR3 has 14 amino acids. Trimming left V 0 bases short and J 8 bases short, with 12 bases between. Here the CDR3 DNA reads TGCGCCAGCAGCTTGGACGACTCTGGGGACACCATATATTTT. Its translation: CASSLDDSGDTIYF.

In this sample, this clonotype turned up many times. This rearrangement joins TRBV5-4 to TRBJ1-1; a possible D gene is TRBD1 (6 bases). CDR3 length: 17 amino acids. The germline V and J ends were trimmed by 3 bases and 1 base, with 19 bases remaining between them. From germline, CDR1 is SGHNT and CDR2 YYREEE (reference sequence). CDR3 in amino acids: CASSSRVPGDWNTEAFF. The CDR3 DNA reads as TGTGCCAGCAGCTCAAGGGTCCCAGGGGACTGGAACACTGAAGCTTTCTTT.

There are many counts of this clonotype. The V call is TRBV20-1, the J call TRBJ1-1, with D perhaps TRBD1 (5 bases). The CDR3 is 13 amino acids. Germline V gives CDR1 DFQATT, CDR2 SNEGSKA (reference sequence). Trimming removed 3 bases from V and 5 bases from J, with 13 bases in between. The CDR3 loop reads CSARLGGGTEAFF. As DNA, the CDR3 is TGCAGTGCTAGGCTCGGGGGGGGGACTGAAGCTTTCTTT.

This clonotype appeared many times. The chain employs TRBV5-1 and TRBJ2-2; the D is unclear. This CDR3 has 15 amino acids. Germline V lookup: CDR1 SGHRS, CDR2 YFSETQ. The V and J ends lost 0 bases and 3 bases respectively, with 9 bases between them. CDR3 sequence: CASSLAITDTGELFF. CDR3 nucleotide sequence: TGCGCCAGCAGCTTGGCAATAACGGACACCGGGGAGCTGTTTTTT.

This clonotype was observed a few times. J is TRBJ2-1 and V is TRBV20-1; 11 positions agree with TRBD2. The V and J ends lost 4 bases and 2 bases, in that order; junction bases with no gene match: 13. The CDR3 is made up of 18 amino acids. Germline V lookup: CDR1 DFQATT, CDR2 SNEGSKA (reference sequence). CDR3 sequence (DNA): TGCAGTGCTACGGGGATACGGGGACTAGCGGTAGCCTACAATGAGCAGTTCTTC. Its protein is CSATGIRGLAVAYNEQFF.

Many counts were recorded for this clonotype. The chain employs TRBV29-1 and TRBJ2-3; the D is unclear. V lost 8 bases, J lost 0 bases, and 9 bases lay in between. The germline V gene encodes CDR1 SQVTM and CDR2 ANQGSEA. The CDR3 is made up of 12 amino acids. The CDR3 region has the DNA TGCAGCTCAGACGGCAGCACAGATACGCAGTATTTT. This encodes CSSDGSTDTQYF.

There are a few counts of this clonotype. One end of the junction does not line up with germline, which may come from a read error. The chain employs TRBV7-2 and TRBJ2-2, with no clear D. Germline V CDR1 and CDR2: SGHTA, FQGNSA. The CDR3 runs 14 residues. CDR3 DNA sequence: TGCGCCAGCAGCATCCGACAGAACACCGGGGAGCTGTTTTTT. Its translation: CASSIRQNTGELFF.